This TCR beta chain is from a study of siplizumab effects on memory and regulatory T cells. General observations from the study: There were only a minor fraction of alloreactive clones that mapped to unstimulated subsets. A significant reduction in alloreactive sequences traceable to unstimulated CD4+ memory cells was produced by siplizumab.

Between the trimmed V and J ends, which lost 4 bases and 3 bases, there was a span of 10 bases. The CDR3 spans 13 residues. Per the germline V gene, CDR1 is LNHNV and CDR2 is YYDKDF (reference sequence). As concerns this clone: What it recognizes is unknown.

Generated by immunoSEQ multiplex PCR, the TCRdb table keeps only in-frame clones and is missing some. The profile shows approximately 60,000 clones, 65% to 80% of them singletons. The rearrangement uses TRBV15 and TRBJ2-7; D is perhaps TRBD2 (6 bases). This receptor was identified in a human donor in good health. Source material: memory CD4+ T cells sorted from blood. CDR3: CATSIIGSYEQYF. The CDR3 nucleotides read TGTGCCACCAGCATAATCGGGAGCTACGAGCAGTACTTC.